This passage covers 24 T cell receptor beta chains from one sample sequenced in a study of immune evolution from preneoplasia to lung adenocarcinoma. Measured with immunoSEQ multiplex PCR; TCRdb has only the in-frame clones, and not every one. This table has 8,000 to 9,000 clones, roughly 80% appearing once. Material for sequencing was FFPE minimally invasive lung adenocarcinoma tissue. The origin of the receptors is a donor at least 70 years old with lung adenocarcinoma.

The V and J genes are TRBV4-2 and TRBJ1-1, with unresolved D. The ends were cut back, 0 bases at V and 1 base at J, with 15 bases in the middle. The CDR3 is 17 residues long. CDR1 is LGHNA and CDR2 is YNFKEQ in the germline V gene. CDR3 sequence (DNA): TGTGCCAGCAGCCAAGAACGGGGTAGATGGGGGAACACTGAAGCTTTCTTT. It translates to CASSQERGRWGNTEAFF.

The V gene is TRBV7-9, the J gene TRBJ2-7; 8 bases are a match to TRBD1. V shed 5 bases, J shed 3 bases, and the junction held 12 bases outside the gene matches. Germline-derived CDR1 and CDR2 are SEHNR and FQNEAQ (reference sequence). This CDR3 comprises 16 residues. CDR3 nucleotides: TGTGCCAGCAGCACCTGGGCCCAGGGGGCTGACTACGAGCAGTACTTC. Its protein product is CASSTWAQGADYEQYF.

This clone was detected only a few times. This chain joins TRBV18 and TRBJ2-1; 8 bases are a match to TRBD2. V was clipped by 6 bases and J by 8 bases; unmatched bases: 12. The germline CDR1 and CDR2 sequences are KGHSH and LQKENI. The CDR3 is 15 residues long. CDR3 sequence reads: CASSPRSGSMYEQFF. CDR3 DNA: TGTGCCAGCTCCCCCCGGAGCGGGAGTATGTATGAGCAGTTCTTC.

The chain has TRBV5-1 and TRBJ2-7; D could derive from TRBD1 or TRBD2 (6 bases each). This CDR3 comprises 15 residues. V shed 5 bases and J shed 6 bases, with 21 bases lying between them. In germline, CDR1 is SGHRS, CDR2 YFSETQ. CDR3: CASSPGGRGSFEQYF. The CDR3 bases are TGCGCCAGCAGTCCCGGGGGCCGGGGGTCATTCGAGCAGTACTTC.

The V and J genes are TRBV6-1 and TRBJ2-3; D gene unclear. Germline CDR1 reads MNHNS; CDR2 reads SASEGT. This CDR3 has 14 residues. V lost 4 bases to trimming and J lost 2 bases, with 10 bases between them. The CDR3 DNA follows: TGTGCCAGCAGTGCAGTCCCCTTCACAGATACGCAGTATTTT. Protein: CASSAVPFTDTQYF.

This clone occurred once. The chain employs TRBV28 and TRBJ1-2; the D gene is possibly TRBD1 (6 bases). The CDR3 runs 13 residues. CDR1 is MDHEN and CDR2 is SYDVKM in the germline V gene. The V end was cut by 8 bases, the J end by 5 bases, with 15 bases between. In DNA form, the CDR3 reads TGTGCCAGCTCAACCCAGGGGCCGTATGGCTACACCTTC. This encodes CASSTQGPYGYTF.

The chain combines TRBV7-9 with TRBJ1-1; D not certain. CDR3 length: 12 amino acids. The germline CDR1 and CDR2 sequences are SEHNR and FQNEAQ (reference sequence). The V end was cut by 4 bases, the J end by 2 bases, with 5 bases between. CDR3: CASSYDNTEAFF. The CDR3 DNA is TGTGCCAGCAGCTATGATAACACTGAAGCTTTCTTT.

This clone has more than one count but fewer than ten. CDR3 loop: CATSLPPYVTGIGTDTQYF. Here the CDR3 DNA reads TGTGCCACCAGCCTACCCCCCTACGTGACAGGGATCGGGACAGATACGCAGTATTTT. The rearrangement links TRBV15 to TRBJ2-3; 7 bases fit TRBD1. Trimming at V came to 5 bases and at J to 3 bases, leaving 20 bases not matched to a gene. This CDR3 has 19 residues. The germline V gene has CDR1 LNHNV and CDR2 YYDKDF (reference sequence).

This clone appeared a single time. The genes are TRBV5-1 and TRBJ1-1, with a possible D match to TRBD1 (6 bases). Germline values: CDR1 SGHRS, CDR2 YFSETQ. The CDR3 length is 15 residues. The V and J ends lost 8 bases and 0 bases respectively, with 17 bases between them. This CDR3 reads CARPGQCGMNTEAFF. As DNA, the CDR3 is TGCGCCAGACCCGGACAGTGCGGAATGAACACTGAAGCTTTCTTT.

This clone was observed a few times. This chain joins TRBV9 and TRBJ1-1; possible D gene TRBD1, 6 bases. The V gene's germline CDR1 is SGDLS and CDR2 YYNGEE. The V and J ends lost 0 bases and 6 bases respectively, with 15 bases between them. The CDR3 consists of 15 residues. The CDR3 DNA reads TGTGCCAGCAGCGTAGATCACAGGGAGGATTCTGAAGCTTTCTTT. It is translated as CASSVDHREDSEAFF.

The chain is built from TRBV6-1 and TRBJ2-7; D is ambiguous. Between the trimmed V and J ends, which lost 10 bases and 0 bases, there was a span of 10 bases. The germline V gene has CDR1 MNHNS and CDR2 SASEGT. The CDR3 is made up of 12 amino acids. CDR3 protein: CATAWPSYEQYF. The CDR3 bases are TGTGCCACTGCATGGCCCTCCTACGAGCAGTACTTC.

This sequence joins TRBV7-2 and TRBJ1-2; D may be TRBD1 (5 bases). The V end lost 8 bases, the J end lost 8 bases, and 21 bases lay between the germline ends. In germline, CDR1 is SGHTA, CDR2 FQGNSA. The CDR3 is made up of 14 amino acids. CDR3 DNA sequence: TGTGCCAGCGCCACGGACATTCTTATGTACGGCTACACCTTC. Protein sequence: CASATDILMYGYTF.

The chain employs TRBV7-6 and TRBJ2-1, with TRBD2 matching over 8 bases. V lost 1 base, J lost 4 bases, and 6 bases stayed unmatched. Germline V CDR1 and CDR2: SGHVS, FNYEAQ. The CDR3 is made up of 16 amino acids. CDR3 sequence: CASSLVGLAGYNEQFF. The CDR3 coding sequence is TGTGCCAGCAGCTTAGTAGGGCTAGCGGGTTACAATGAGCAGTTCTTC. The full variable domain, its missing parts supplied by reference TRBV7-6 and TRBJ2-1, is GAGVSQSPRYKVTKRGQDVALRCDPISGHVSLYWYRQALGQGPEFLTYFNYEAQQDKSGLPNDRFSAERPEGSISTLTIQRTEQRDSAMYRCASSLVGLAGYNEQFFGPGTRLTVL.

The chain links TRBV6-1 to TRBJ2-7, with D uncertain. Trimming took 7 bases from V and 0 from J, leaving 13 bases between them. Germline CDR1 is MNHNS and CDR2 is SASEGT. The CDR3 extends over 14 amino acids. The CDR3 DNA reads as TGTGCCAGCACCACTCATCCTACCTCCTACGAGCAGTACTTC. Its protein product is CASTTHPTSYEQYF.

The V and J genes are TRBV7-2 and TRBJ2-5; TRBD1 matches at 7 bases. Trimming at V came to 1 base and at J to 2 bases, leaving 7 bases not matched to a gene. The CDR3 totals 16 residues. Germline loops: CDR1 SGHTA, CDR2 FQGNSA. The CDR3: CASSLDLARGQETQYF. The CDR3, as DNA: TGTGCCAGCAGCTTAGATTTGGCCAGGGGGCAAGAGACCCAGTACTTC.

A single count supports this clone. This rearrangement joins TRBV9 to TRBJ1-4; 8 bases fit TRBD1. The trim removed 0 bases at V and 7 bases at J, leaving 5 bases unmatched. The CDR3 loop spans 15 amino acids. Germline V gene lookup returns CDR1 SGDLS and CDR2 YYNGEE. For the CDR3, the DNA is TGTGCCAGCAGCGTAGGTGCAGGGGGCTTTGAAAAACTGTTTTTT. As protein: CASSVGAGGFEKLFF.

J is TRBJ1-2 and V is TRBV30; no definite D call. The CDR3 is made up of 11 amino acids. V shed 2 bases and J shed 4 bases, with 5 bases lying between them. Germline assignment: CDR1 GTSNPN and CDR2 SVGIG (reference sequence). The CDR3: CAWSLTYGYTF. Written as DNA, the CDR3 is TGTGCCTGGAGTCTGACCTATGGCTACACCTTC.

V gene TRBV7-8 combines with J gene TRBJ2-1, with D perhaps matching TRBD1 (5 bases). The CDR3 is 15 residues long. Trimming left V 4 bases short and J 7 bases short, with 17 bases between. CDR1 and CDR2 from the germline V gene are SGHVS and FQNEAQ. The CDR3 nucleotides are TGTGCCAGCAGCTCAGGGCCTTCGACCCTTAATGAGCAGTTCTTC. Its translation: CASSSGPSTLNEQFF.

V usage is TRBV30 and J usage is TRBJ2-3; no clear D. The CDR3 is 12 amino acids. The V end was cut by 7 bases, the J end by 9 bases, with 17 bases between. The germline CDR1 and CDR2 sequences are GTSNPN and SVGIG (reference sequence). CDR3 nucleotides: TGTGCCTTCGACCTAGGGAAGGTCACGCAGTATTTT. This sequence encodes CAFDLGKVTQYF.

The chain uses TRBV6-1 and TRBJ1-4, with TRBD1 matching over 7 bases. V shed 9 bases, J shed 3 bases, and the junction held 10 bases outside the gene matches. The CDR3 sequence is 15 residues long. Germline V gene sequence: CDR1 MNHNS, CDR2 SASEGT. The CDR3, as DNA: TGTGCCAGTCACCTGGGGACAGCAGCTAATGAAAAACTGTTTTTT. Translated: CASHLGTAANEKLFF.

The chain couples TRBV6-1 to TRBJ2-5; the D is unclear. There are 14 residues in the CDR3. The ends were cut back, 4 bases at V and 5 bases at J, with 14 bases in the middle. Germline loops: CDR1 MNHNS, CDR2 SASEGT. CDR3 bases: TGTGCCAGCAGTGCGTCAGGTGTACGGGAGACCCAGTACTTC. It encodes CASSASGVRETQYF.

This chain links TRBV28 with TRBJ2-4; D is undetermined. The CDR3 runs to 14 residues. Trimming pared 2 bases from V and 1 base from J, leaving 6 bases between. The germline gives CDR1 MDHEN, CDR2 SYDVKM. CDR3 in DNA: TGTGCCAGCAGTTTAGTCCGGGCCAAAAACATTCAGTACTTC. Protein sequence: CASSLVRAKNIQYF.

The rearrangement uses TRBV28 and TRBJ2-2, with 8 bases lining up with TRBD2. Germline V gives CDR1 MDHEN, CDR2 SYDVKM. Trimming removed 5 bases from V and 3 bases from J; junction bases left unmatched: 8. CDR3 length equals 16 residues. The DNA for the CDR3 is TGTGCCAGCAGTCCCTGGTCGGGAGGGGACACCGGGGAGCTGTTTTTT. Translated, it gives CASSPWSGGDTGELFF.

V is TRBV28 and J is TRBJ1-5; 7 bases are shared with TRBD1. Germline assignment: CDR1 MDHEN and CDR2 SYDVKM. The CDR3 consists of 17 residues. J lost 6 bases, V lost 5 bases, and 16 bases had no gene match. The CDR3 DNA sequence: TGTGCCAGCAGTCGCCCGTCGACAGGGTTGATTTTTCAGCCCCAGCATTTT. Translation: CASSRPSTGLIFQPQHF.